The clone carrying this T cell receptor (beta chain) was counted only a few times. Sequenced by immunoSEQ multiplex PCR; TCRdb stores in-frame clones only, minus some. The sample consists of 250,000 to 300,000 clones, 90% of them appearing once. This sample stems from a study of blood T cell repertoires in COVID-19. The CDR3 consists of 12 residues. V dropped 3 bases and J dropped 4 bases, with 4 bases sitting between them. Germline V gives CDR1 MGHDK, CDR2 SYGVNS. The origin of this receptor is a woman in her sixties or seventies with COVID-19, enrolled during active disease. The genes are TRBV25-1 and TRBJ1-3; D unclear. Sequencing input: peripheral blood. The CDR3 DNA reads as TGTGCCAGCAGTGATCTAGGAAACACCATATATTTT. Amino acid sequence: CASSDLGNTIYF.